The rows below give T cell receptor beta chains drawn from one sample of a study of breast tumors, draining lymph nodes, adjacent tissues. MiXCR, run by TCRdb on the multiplex PCR reads, gives a single entry per CDR3 protein. The sample lists some 21,000 distinct CDR3 sequences; roughly 50% were seen once. The sequenced sample consisted of breast tumor tissue. The receptors were sampled from a female donor with breast cancer. Some clones in this sample may be carry-over from other donors' samples. Each CDR3 is given without its conserved first and last residue.

TRBJ2-7 14 TRBV4-1 ASSQGPGRGLDEQY
TRBJ1-1 12 TRBV12-3/TRBV12-4 ASSYPWGNTEAF
TRBJ1-6 13 TRBV4-1 ASSQGTADNSPLH
TRBJ2-1 14 TRBV20-1 SARVTSGRFGGEQF
TRBJ1-3 11 TRBV20-1 SAPSTAGNTIY
TRBJ2-2 14 TRBV2 ASSDQRGLNTGELF
TRBJ2-3 12 TRBV7-3 ASSLGHSTDTQY
TRBJ2-5 11 TRBV6-2/TRBV6-3 ASSRLAEETQY
TRBJ1-3 14 TRBV2 ASKIGGRNSGNTIY
TRBJ1-2 21 TRBV20-1 SAEGLAGGVESYEQYFGYGYT
TRBJ1-1 10 TRBV7-9 ASTVQNTEAF
TRBJ2-7 10 TRBV19 ASKGLGYEQY
TRBJ1-1 10 TRBV20-1 SARTGDTEAF
TRBJ2-3 16 TRBV15 ATSRDLQLAWSTDTQY
TRBJ1-3 12 TRBV5-4 ASSPRGPGNTIY
TRBJ2-1 11 TRBV19 ASSMSHYNEQF
TRBJ1-2 12 TRBV28 ASSRQGRNYGYT
TRBJ2-5 13 TRBV28 ASSFRTVYQEAQY
TRBJ2-1 15 TRBV20-1 SARDLGGLAGEREQS
TRBJ2-1 15 TRBV6-5 ASSSAGLAGGPGEQF
TRBJ2-7 13 TRBV2 ASKWTSGSSYEQY
TRBJ2-3 13 TRBV29-1 SVEDRRLALNTQY
TRBJ2-2 11 TRBV9 ASSLTNTGELS
TRBJ1-2 12 TRBV4-2 ASSQERTNYGYT
TRBJ2-7 13 TRBV7-9 ASSSEDSPTYEQY
TRBJ2-5 11 TRBV20-1 SARGLAGKTQY
TRBJ1-4 13 TRBV7-9 ASSLLVGSNERLF
TRBJ1-1 11 TRBV5-8 ASSFSENTEAF
TRBJ2-2 20 TRBV7-2 ASSASRGGTQVARGTTGGLF
TRBJ2-1 13 TRBV5-6 ASSPGTSGSGEQF
TRBJ2-2 16 TRBV7-8 ASPPGLGEGENTGELF
TRBJ2-7 11 TRBV24-1 ATGVRVINEQY
TRBJ1-2 11 TRBV10-3 AISEDRGYGYT
TRBJ1-2 9 TRBV3-1 ASSSARGYT
TRBJ2-7 11 TRBV2 ASSEDLANEQY
TRBJ1-6 14 TRBV19 ASSIAPGQGGSPLH
TRBJ1-6 12 TRBV10-2 ASSDTGRESPLH
TRBJ1-1 13 TRBV7-9 ASSASDRANTEAL
TRBJ1-1 14 TRBV29-1 SVVGEGNRLNTEAF
TRBJ1-2 11 TRBV20-1 SAILSQAYGYT
TRBJ2-7 12 TRBV11-3 ASSLVLVGAVQY
TRBJ2-7 12 TRBV6-1 ASTWTGGAYEQY
TRBJ2-3 9 TRBV4-3 ASSQDLGRA
TRBJ2-7 13 TRBV7-2 ASSLAPGTTYEQY
TRBJ2-1 12 TRBV7-9 ASSLRTGAGEQF
TRBJ2-5 12 TRBV20-1 SARNRISQETQY
TRBJ2-7 12 TRBV5-1 ASSLRAEGYEQY
TRBJ2-6 14 TRBV29-1 SVEGQGAPGANVLT
TRBJ1-6 11 TRBV11-2 ASSQDSYSPLH
TRBJ1-1 14 TRBV7-9 ASSPEGAGGTSETF
TRBJ2-3 17 TRBV11-2 ASSPTPGLAGDCTDTQY
TRBJ2-3 14 TRBV5-1 ASSLGEAGGTDTQY